This T cell receptor (beta chain) was identified during a study of cytomegalovirus exposure and HLA in healthy donors. Looked up from germline, CDR1 is SEHNR and CDR2 is FQNEAQ (reference sequence). This CDR3 is built from 15 residues. Trimming shortened V by 5 bases and J by 9 bases, and 20 bases separated the two germline ends. It was with 60 Vbeta and 13 Jbeta primers that the PCR ran. The data were produced by immunoSEQ multiplex PCR, yet TCRdb's version contains in-frame clones alone and is incomplete. This sample has about 170,000 clones, with approximately 71% found just once. The rearrangement joins TRBV7-9 to TRBJ2-1; unclear D gene. The sequence derives from a woman aged 18-29 years in good health and CMV-seropositive. Sequenced input: PBMCs. CDR3: CASSPRTYASVEQFF. CDR3 nucleotide sequence: TGTGCCAGCAGCCCAAGAACTTATGCGTCGGTTGAGCAGTTCTTC.